This TCR beta chain originates from a study of cytomegalovirus exposure and HLA in healthy donors. PCR primers comprised 60 Vbeta and 13 Jbeta primers. The data were produced by immunoSEQ multiplex PCR, yet TCRdb's version contains in-frame clones alone and is incomplete. Among roughly 100,000 clones, about two thirds were seen once, and the ten largest hold 2.5% to 3%. With V trimmed by 5 bases and J by 2 bases, 8 bases remained unmatched. The CDR3 has 16 amino acids. Germline CDR1 reads MNHEY; CDR2 reads SMNVEV (reference sequence). Notes on this clone: What it binds is not known.

Whole-study results and caveats: A missense DCLRE1C variant was associated with V- and J-gene trimming of TCR beta chains in a later analysis, and an independent cohort replicated the association.

The TCR originated in a female donor in good health and CMV-seronegative. The gene calls are TRBV27 and TRBJ2-1; TRBD2 matches 8 bases. Sequencing used PBMCs. The CDR3 nucleotides read TGTGCCAGCAGTCTCTCCGGGACTAGAGCCTACAATGAGCAGTTCTTC. It translates to CASSLSGTRAYNEQFF.